This entry lists 11 T cell receptor beta chains sequenced from one sample in a study of response to subunit inactivated influenza vaccine. TCRdb called the RT-PCR reads again in MiXCR, with one record for every CDR3 protein. This table holds about 240,000 distinct CDR3 sequences, 9% to 15% found once. Specimen: non-naive T cells sorted from PBMCs, collected 14 days before vaccination. The receptors here all came from a man in his fifties who received an inactivated influenza vaccine.

This clonotype was seen only a few times. The V call is TRBV27, the J call TRBJ2-7; 7 bases are a match to TRBD2. This CDR3 comprises 14 residues. Trimming took 5 bases from V and 2 from J; bases not matched to a gene: 6. Germline V lookup: CDR1 MNHEY, CDR2 SMNVEV (reference sequence). CDR3 region: CASSPGTNAYEQYF. In DNA, the CDR3 is TGTGCCAGCAGTCCAGGGACTAACGCCTACGAGCAGTACTTC.

At least ten counts were recorded for this clonotype. This rearrangement joins TRBV28 to TRBJ1-5; D ambiguous. V shed 5 bases and J shed 0 bases, with 8 bases lying between them. CDR1 and CDR2 (germline): MDHEN, SYDVKM. The CDR3 covers 14 residues. In DNA, the CDR3 is TGTGCCAGCAGTGACATCTATAGCAATCAGCCCCAGCATTTT. It encodes CASSDIYSNQPQHF.

This clonotype was found a few times. The chain is built from TRBV5-4 and TRBJ2-7; tentatively, D is TRBD1 (6 bases). V lost 4 bases and J lost 0, with 8 bases in between. CDR1 is SGHNT and CDR2 is YYREEE in the germline V gene (reference sequence). CDR3 length: 13 residues. DNA for the CDR3: TGTGCCAGCAGCCACAGGGACTCCTACGAGCAGTACTTC. Its protein product is CASSHRDSYEQYF.

This clonotype was observed a few times. This chain connects TRBV12-3 or TRBV12-4 to TRBJ1-2; the D is unclear. V was cut by 1 base and J by 7 bases, with 7 bases left in between. CDR3 length: 12 amino acids. CDR3 sequence reads: CASSLVRVGYTF. The CDR3 bases are TGTGCCAGCAGTTTAGTGAGGGTTGGCTACACCTTC.

The chain recombines TRBV5-1 with TRBJ2-3, with 7 bases aligning to TRBD2. The germline V gene has CDR1 SGHRS and CDR2 YFSETQ. V lost 6 bases to trimming and J lost 4 bases; unmatched junction nucleotides: 11. The CDR3 length is 15 residues. DNA for the CDR3: TGCGCCAGCACCTGGGAGGGCCGGCGGCCAGATACGCAGTATTTT. Its protein product is CASTWEGRRPDTQYF.

This clonotype was counted only a few times. The rearrangement uses TRBV7-9 and TRBJ2-5, with a weak D call TRBD1 (6 bases). This CDR3 is built from 15 residues. Germline V gene data show CDR1 as SEHNR and CDR2 as FQNEAQ (reference sequence). V was clipped by 5 bases and J by 0 bases, with 13 bases between them. CDR3 DNA: TGTGCCAGCAGCCCGAGGGGGAATGACCAAGAGACCCAGTACTTC. It codes for CASSPRGNDQETQYF.

The V call is TRBV7-2, the J call TRBJ2-3; perhaps TRBD2 as D (5 bases). The length of the CDR3 is 16 residues. Germline V gene lookup returns CDR1 SGHTA and CDR2 FQGNSA. V gave up 4 bases and J gave up 3 bases, with 17 bases separating them. The CDR3 here is CASSSDDSSRTDTQYF. CDR3 bases: TGTGCCAGCAGCTCGGATGACTCTAGCAGGACAGATACGCAGTATTTT.

This clonotype was seen only a few times. V gene TRBV20-1 combines with J gene TRBJ2-4, with 7 bases aligning to TRBD1. V was clipped by 6 bases and J by 4 bases; unmatched bases: 6. This CDR3 has 13 residues. CDR1 is DFQATT and CDR2 is SNEGSKA in the germline V gene (reference sequence). The CDR3: CSADGTVKNIQYF. The CDR3 nucleotides read TGCAGTGCAGATGGGACAGTAAAAAACATTCAGTACTTC.

This clonotype was found many times. This sequence joins TRBV7-8 and TRBJ2-7; TRBD2 aligns across 12 bases. The CDR3 spans 15 residues. In germline, CDR1 is SGHVS, CDR2 FQNEAQ. Trimming cost V 1 base and J 2 bases; bases outside gene matches: 0. The CDR3 sequence is CASSLGTSGTYEQYF. The CDR3 DNA reads as TGTGCCAGCAGCTTAGGGACTAGCGGGACCTACGAGCAGTACTTC.

V gene TRBV5-1 combines with J gene TRBJ2-1; D gene ambiguous. From germline, CDR1 is SGHRS and CDR2 YFSETQ. The V end lost 0 bases, the J end lost 7 bases, and 11 bases lay between the germline ends. This CDR3 has 14 residues. The CDR3 DNA is TGCGCCAGCAGCTTGGCGCAGACCGGGAATGAGCAGTTCTTC. Translated, it gives CASSLAQTGNEQFF.

This clonotype was observed a few times. The rearrangement links TRBV28 to TRBJ1-2; weak D call: TRBD1 (6 bases). V dropped 2 bases and J dropped 5 bases, with 15 bases sitting between them. CDR3 length equals 15 residues. Per the germline V gene, CDR1 is MDHEN and CDR2 is SYDVKM. The CDR3 DNA reads as TGTGCCAGCAGTTTACGGGGTGAGGGGGGGTATGGCTACACCTTC. Translation gives CASSLRGEGGYGYTF.